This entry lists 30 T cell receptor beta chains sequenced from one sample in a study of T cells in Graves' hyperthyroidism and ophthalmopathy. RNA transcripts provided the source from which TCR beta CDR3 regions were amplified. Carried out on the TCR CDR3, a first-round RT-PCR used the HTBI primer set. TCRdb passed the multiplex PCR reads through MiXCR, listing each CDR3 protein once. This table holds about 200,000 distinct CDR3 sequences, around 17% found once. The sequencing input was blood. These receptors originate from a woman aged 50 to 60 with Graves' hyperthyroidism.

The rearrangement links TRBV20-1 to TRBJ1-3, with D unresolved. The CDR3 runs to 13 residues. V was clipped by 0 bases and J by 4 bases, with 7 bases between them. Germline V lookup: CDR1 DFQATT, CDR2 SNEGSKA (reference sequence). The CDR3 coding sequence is TGCAGTGCTAGAGAGGCCAGCGGAAACACCATATATTTT. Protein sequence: CSAREASGNTIYF.

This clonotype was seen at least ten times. CDR3 sequence reads: CASSPRTGTKNTEAFF. The CDR3 coding sequence is TGCGCCAGCAGCCCTCGAACCGGGACAAAGAACACTGAAGCTTTCTTT. The chain joins TRBV4-1 to TRBJ1-1; tentative D call: TRBD1 (6 bases). Trimming removed 4 bases from V and 1 base from J, with 16 bases in between. Germline V gene data show CDR1 as MGHRA and CDR2 as YSYEKL. The CDR3 covers 16 residues.

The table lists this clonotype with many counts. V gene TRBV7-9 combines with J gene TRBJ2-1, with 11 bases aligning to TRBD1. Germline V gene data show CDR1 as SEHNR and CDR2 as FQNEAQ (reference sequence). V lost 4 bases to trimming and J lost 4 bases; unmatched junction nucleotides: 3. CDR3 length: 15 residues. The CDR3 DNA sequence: TGTGCCAGCAGCTCTGGACAGGGGGCGTACAATGAGCAGTTCTTC. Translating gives CASSSGQGAYNEQFF.

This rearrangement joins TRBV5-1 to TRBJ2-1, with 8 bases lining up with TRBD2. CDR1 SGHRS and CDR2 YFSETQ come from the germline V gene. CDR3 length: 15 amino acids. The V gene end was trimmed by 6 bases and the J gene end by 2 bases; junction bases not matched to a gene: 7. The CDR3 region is CASILLAGTYNEQFF. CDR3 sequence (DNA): TGCGCCAGCATACTTCTAGCGGGCACCTACAATGAGCAGTTCTTC. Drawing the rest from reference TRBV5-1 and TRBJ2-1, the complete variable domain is KAGVTQTPRYLIKTRGQQVTLSCSPISGHRSVSWYQQTPGQGLQFLFEYFSETQRNKGNFPGRFSGRQFSNSRSEMNVSTLELGDSALYLCASILLAGTYNEQFFGPGTRLTVL.

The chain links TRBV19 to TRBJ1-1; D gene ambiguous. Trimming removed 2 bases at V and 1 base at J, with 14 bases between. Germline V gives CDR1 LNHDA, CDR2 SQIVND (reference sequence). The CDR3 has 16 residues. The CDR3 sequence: CASSISRQIQNTEAFF. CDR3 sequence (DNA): TGTGCCAGTAGTATATCCCGACAAATCCAGAACACTGAAGCTTTCTTT.

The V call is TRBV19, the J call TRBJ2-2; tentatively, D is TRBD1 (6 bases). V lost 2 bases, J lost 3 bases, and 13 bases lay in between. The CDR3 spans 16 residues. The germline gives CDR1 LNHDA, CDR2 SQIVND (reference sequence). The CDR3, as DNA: TGTGCCAGTAGTATATTAACGGGACACGACACCGGGGAGCTGTTTTTT. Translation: CASSILTGHDTGELFF.

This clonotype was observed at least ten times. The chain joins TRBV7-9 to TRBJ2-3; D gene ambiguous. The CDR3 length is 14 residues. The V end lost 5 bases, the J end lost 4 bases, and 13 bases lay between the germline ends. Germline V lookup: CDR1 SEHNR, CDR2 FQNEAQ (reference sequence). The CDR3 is CASSHSRSPDTQYF. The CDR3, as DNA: TGTGCCAGCAGCCACAGTAGGAGCCCAGATACGCAGTATTTT.

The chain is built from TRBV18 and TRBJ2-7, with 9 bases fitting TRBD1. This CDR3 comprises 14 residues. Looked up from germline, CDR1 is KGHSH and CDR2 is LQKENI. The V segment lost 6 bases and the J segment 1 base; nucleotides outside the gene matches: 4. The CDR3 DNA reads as TGTGCCAGCTCGGAGGACAGGGGTTCCTACGAGCAGTACTTC. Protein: CASSEDRGSYEQYF.

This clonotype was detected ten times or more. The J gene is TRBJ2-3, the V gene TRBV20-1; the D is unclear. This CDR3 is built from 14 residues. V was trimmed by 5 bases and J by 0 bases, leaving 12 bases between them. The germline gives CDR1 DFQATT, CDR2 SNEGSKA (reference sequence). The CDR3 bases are TGCAGTGCTTGGCGGCCGAGCAGCACAGATACGCAGTATTTT. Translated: CSAWRPSSTDTQYF.

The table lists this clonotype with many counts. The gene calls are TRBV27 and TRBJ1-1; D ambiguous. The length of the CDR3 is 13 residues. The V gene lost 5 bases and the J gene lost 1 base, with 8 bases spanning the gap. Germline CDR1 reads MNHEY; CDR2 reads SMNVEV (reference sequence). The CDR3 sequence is CASSKSENTEAFF. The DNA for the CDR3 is TGTGCCAGCAGTAAGTCAGAGAACACTGAAGCTTTCTTT.

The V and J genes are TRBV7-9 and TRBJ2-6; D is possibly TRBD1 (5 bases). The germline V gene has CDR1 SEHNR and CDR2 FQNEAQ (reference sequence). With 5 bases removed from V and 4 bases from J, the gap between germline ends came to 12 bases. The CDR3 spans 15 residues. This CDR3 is CASSPQGPGANVLTF. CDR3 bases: TGTGCCAGCAGCCCTCAGGGTCCGGGGGCCAACGTCCTGACTTTC.

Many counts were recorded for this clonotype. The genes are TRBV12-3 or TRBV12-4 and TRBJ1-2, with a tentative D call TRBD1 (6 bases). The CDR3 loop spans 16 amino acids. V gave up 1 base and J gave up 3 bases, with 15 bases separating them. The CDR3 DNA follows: TGTGCCAGCAGTTTAGAAGGGGGGCGCTTGCACTATGGCTACACCTTC. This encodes CASSLEGGRLHYGYTF.

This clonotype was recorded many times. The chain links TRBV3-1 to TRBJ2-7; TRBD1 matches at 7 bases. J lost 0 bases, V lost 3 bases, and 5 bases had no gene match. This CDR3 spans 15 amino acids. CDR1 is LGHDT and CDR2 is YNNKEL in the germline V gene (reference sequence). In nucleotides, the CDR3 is TGTGCCAGCAGCCAGGACAGGCCTAGCTCCTACGAGCAGTACTTC. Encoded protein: CASSQDRPSSYEQYF.

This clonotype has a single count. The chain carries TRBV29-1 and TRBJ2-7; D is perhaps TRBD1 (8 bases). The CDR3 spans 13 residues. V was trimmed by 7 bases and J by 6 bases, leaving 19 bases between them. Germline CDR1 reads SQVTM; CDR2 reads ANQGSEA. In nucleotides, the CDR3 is TGCAGCGCCGGGGGGCAGGGGGCGGGCGAGCAGTACTTC. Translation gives CSAGGQGAGEQYF.

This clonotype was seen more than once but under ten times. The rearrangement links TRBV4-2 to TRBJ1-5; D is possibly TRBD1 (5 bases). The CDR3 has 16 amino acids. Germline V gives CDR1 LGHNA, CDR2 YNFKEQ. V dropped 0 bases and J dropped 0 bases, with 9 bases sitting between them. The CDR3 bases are TGTGCCAGCAGCCAAGAGTTGGGGGGTAGCAATCAGCCCCAGCATTTT. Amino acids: CASSQELGGSNQPQHF.

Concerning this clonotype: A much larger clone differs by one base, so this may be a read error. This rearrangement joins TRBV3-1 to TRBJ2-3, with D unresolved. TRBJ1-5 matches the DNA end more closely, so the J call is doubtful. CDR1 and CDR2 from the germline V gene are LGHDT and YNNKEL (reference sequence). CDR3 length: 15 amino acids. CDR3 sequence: CASSHPGIGTDTQHF. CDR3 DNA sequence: TGTGCCAGCAGCCACCCTGGGATCGGCACAGATACGCAGCATTTT.

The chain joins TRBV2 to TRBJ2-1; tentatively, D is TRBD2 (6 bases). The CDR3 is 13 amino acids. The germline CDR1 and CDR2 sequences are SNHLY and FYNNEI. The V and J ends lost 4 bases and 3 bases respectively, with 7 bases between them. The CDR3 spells CASSGRVYNEQFF. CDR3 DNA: TGTGCCAGCAGTGGGAGGGTCTACAATGAGCAGTTCTTC.

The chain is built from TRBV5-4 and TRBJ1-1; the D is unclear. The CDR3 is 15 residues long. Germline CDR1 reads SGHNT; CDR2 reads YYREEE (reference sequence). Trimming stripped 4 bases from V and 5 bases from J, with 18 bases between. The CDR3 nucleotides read TGTGCCAGCAGCCCGGGTGGAAGGGCTGGGACTGAAGCTTTCTTT. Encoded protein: CASSPGGRAGTEAFF. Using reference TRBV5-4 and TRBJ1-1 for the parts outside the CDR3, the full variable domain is ETGVTQSPTHLIKTRGQQVTLRCSSQSGHNTVSWYQQALGQGPQFIFQYYREEENGRGNFPPRFSGLQFPNYSSELNVNALELDDSALYLCASSPGGRAGTEAFFGQGTRLTVV.

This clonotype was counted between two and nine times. This CDR3 is CASSKPGTDTQYF. CDR3 DNA: TGTGCCAGTAGTAAACCCGGCACAGATACGCAGTATTTT. This sequence joins TRBV19 and TRBJ2-3; D is ambiguous. This CDR3 comprises 13 residues. CDR1 is LNHDA, CDR2 SQIVND, per germline (reference sequence). Trimming took off 4 bases at V and 1 base at J, with 6 bases between the two ends.

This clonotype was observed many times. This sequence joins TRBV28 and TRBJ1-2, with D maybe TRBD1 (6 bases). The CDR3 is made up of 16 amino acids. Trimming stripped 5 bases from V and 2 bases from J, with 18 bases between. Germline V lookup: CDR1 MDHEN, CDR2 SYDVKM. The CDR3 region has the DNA TGTGCCAGCAGTCTGGGATGGACAGAAATAAACTATGGCTACACCTTC. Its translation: CASSLGWTEINYGYTF.

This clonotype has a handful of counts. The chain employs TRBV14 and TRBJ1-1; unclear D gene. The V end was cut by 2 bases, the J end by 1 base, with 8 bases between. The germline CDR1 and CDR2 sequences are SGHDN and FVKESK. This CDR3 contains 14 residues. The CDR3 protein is CASSQWARNTEAFF. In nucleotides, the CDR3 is TGTGCCAGCAGCCAATGGGCCCGGAACACTGAAGCTTTCTTT.

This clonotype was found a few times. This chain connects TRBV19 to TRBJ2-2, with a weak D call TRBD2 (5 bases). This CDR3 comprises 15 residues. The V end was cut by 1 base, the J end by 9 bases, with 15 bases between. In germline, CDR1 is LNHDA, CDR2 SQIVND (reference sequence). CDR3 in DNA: TGTGCCAGTAGTATAGCCGAGGGAAAAAAAAGGGAGCTGTTTTTT. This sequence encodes CASSIAEGKKRELFF. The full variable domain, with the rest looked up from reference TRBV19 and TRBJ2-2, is DGGITQSPKYLFRKEGQNVTLSCEQNLNHDAMYWYRQDPGQGLRLIYYSQIVNDFQKGDIAEGYSVSREKKESFPLTVTSAQKNPTAFYLCASSIAEGKKRELFFGEGSRLTVL.

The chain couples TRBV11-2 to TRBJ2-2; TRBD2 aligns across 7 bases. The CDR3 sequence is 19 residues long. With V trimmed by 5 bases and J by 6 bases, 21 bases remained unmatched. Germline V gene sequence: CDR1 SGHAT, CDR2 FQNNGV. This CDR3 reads CASSLFTSVLAIWSGELFF. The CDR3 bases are TGTGCCAGCAGCCTTTTCACTAGCGTTCTTGCTATTTGGTCCGGGGAGCTGTTTTTT.

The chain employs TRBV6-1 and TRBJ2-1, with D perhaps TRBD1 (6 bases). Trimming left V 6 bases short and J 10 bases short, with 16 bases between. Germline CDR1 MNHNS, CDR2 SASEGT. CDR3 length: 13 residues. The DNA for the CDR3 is TGTGCCAGCAGAAGAACAGGGTTCTACGAGCAGTTCTTC. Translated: CASRRTGFYEQFF.

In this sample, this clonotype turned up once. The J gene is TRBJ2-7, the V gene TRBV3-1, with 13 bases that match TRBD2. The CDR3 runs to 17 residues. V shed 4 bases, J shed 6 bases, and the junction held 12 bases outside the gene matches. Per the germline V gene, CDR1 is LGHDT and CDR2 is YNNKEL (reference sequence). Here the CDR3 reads CASSRESLRLAGGEQYF. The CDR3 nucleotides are TGTGCCAGCAGCCGAGAGTCCCTCCGACTAGCGGGAGGCGAGCAGTACTTC.

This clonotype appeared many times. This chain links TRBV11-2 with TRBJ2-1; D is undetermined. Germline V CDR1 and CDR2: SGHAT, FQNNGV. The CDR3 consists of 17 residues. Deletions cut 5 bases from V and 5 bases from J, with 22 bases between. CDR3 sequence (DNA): TGTGCCAGCAGCCTCTCCCCTAGAAAGTCAAACCACAATGAGCAGTTCTTC. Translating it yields CASSLSPRKSNHNEQFF.

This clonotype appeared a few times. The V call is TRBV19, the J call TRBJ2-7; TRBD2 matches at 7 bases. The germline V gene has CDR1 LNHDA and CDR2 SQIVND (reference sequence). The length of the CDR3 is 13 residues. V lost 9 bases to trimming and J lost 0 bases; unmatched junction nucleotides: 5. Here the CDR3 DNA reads TGTGCCAGCGGGAGGTCGAGCTCCTACGAGCAGTACTTC. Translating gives CASGRSSSYEQYF.

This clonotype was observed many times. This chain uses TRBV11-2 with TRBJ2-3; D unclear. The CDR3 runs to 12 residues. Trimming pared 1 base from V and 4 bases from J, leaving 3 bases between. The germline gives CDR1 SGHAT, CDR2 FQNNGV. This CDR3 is CASSLVSDTQYF. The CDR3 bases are TGTGCCAGCAGCTTAGTGTCAGATACGCAGTATTTT.

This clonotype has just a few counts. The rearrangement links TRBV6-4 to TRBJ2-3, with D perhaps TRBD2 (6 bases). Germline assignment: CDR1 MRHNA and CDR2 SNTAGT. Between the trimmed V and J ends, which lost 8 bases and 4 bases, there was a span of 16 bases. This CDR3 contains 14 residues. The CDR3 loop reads CASAQTTRADTQYF. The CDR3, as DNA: TGTGCCAGCGCGCAAACGACTAGGGCAGATACGCAGTATTTT.

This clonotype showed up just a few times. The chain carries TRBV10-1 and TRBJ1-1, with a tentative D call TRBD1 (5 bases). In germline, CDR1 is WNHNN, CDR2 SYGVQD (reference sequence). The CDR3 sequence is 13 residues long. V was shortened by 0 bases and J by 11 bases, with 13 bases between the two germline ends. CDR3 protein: CASSESGGHDAFF. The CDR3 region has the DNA TGCGCCAGCAGTGAGTCGGGCGGACATGATGCTTTCTTT.